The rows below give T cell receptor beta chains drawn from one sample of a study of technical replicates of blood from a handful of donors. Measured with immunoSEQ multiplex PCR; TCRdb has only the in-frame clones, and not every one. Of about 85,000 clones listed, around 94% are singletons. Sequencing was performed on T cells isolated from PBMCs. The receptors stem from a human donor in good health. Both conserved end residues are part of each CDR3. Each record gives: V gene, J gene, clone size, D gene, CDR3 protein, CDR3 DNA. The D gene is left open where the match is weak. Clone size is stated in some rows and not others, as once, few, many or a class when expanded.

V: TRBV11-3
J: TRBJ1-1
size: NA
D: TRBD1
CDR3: CASSLSRGRTEAFF
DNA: TGTGCCAGCAGCTTAAGTAGGGGGCGGACTGAAGCTTTCTTT

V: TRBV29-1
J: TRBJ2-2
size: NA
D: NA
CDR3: CSVEGSNTGELFF
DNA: TGCAGCGTTGAGGGCAGCAACACCGGGGAGCTGTTTTTT

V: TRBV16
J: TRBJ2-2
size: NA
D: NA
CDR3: CASSPRLGRNTGELFF
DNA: TGTGCCAGCAGCCCCAGGTTGGGGCGAAACACCGGGGAGCTGTTTTTT

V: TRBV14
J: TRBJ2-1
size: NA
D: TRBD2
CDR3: CASSQTSGPYNEQFF
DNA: TGTGCCAGCAGCCAAACTAGCGGCCCTTACAATGAGCAGTTCTTC

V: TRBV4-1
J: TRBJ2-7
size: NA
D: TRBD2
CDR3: CASSQAVAGYEQYF
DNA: TGCGCCAGCAGCCAAGCCGTAGCGGGGTACGAGCAGTACTTC

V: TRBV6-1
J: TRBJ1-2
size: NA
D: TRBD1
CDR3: CAKRTGNGYTF
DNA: TGTGCCAAACGGACAGGGAATGGCTACACCTTC

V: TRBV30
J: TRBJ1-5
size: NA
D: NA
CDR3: CAWDFGNQPQHF
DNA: TGTGCGTGGGACTTCGGCAATCAGCCCCAGCATTTT

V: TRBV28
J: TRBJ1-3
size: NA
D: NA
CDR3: CASSLSTVTGNTIYF
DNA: TGTGCCAGCAGTTTGTCAACAGTCACTGGAAACACCATATATTTT

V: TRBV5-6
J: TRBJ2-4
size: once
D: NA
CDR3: CASSPWGVKNIQYF
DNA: TGTGCCAGCAGCCCCTGGGGAGTCAAAAACATTCAGTACTTC

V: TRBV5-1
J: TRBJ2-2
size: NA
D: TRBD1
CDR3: CASSSSGTGYTGELFF
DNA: TGCGCCAGCAGCTCCTCCGGGACAGGGTATACCGGGGAGCTGTTTTTT

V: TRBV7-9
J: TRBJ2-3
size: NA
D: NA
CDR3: CASSLWAREDHTQYF
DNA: TGTGCCAGCAGCCTTTGGGCGCGGGAAGATCATACGCAGTATTTT

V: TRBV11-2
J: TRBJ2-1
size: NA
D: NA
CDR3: CASSPLRGGTYNEQFF
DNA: TGTGCCAGCAGCCCTCTTAGGGGGGGGACATACAATGAGCAGTTCTTC

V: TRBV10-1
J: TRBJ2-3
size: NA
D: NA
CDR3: CASRIHLTGNTTDTQYF
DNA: TGCGCCAGCAGGATCCACCTAACAGGGAACACCACAGATACGCAGTATTTT

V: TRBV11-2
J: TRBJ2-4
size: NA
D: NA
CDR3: CASSLSLAKNIQYF
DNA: TGTGCCAGCAGCTTAAGCCTAGCCAAAAACATTCAGTACTTC

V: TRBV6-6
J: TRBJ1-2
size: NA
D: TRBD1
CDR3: CASSPGQGNYGYTF
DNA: TGTGCCAGCTCCCCCGGACAGGGCAACTATGGCTACACCTTC

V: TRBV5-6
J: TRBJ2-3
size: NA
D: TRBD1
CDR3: CASSPGQGLDTQYF
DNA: TGTGCCAGCAGCCCAGGACAGGGATTAGATACGCAGTATTTT

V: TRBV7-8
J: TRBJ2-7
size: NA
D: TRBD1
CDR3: CASSLAYSGTGSYEQYF
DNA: TGTGCCAGCAGCTTAGCCTACTCCGGGACAGGATCTTACGAGCAGTACTTC

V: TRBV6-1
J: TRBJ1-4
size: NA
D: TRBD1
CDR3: CASRRQGWLELFF
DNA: TGTGCCAGCAGGAGACAGGGTTGGTTGGAACTGTTTTTT

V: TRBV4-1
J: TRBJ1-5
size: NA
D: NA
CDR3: CASSQAGQVQPQHF
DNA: TGCGCCAGCAGCCAGGCGGGGCAGGTACAGCCCCAGCATTTT

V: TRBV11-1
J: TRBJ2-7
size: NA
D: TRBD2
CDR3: CASSSRGGRYEQYF
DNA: TGTGCCAGCAGCTCCCGGGGAGGGAGGTACGAGCAGTACTTC

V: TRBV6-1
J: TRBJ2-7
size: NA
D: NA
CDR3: CASSEETGLEQYF
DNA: TGTGCCAGCAGTGAAGAAACAGGGCTCGAGCAGTACTTC

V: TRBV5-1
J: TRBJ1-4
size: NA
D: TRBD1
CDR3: CASSFGQVGVMGEKLFF
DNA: TGCGCCAGCAGCTTTGGACAGGTGGGGGTTATGGGGGAAAAACTGTTTTTT

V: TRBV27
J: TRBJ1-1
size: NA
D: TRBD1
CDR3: CASSLTGVNTEAFF
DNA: TGTGCCAGCAGTTTGACAGGGGTGAACACTGAAGCTTTCTTT

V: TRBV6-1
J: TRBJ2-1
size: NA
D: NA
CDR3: CASRSNPGGEQFF
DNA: TGTGCCAGCAGGAGTAATCCAGGGGGGGAGCAGTTCTTC

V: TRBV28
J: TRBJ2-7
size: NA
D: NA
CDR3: CATRGLTSYEQYF
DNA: TGTGCCACCCGGGGACTGACCTCCTACGAGCAGTACTTC

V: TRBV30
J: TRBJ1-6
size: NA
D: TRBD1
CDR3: CAGFVSGTGPYSPLHF
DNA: TGTGCCGGATTTGTATCCGGGACAGGGCCGTATTCACCCCTCCACTTT

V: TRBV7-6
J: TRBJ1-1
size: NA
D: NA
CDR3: CASSDDRNQGKNTEAFF
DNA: TGTGCCAGCAGCGACGACCGAAATCAGGGTAAGAACACTGAAGCTTTCTTT

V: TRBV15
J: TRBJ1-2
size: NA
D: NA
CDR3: CATSRGGLDGYTF
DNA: TGTGCCACCAGCAGAGGAGGTTTGGATGGCTACACCTTC

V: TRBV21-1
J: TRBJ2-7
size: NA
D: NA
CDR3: CASSKDRPYEQYF
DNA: TGTGCCAGCAGCAAGGACAGGCCCTACGAGCAGTACTTC

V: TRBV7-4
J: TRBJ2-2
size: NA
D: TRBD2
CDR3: CASSFLAGASRELFF
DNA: TGTGCCAGCAGCTTTCTAGCGGGAGCGTCTAGGGAGCTGTTTTTT

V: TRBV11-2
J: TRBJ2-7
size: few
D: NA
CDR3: CASSLVGGAEPKYEQYF
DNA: TGTGCCAGCAGCTTAGTAGGTGGGGCAGAACCCAAGTACGAGCAGTACTTC

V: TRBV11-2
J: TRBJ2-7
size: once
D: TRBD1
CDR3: CASSSGQGYEQYF
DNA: TGTGCCAGCAGCTCCGGACAGGGCTACGAGCAGTACTTC